The 5 T cell receptor beta chains below all came from one sample that was sequenced in a study of T cell responses to AZD1222 COVID-19 vaccine. Using immunoSEQ multiplex PCR, the repertoire was profiled, and TCRdb retains in-frame clones only, with some absent. The sample contains around 160,000 clones, around 83% of which appear only once. The sample here was peripheral blood, taken on day 0 of MenACWY control vaccination. Every receptor here comes from an adult in good health.

This clone was recorded a few times. The V and J genes are TRBV3-1 (or the pseudogene TRBV3-2) and TRBJ1-1; D is uncertain. CDR3 length equals 11 residues. V was shortened by 3 bases and J by 2 bases, with 1 base between the two germline ends. Looked up from germline, CDR1 is LGHDT and CDR2 is YNNKEL (reference sequence). The CDR3 bases are TGTGCCAGCAGCCATAACACTGAAGCTTTCTTT. Translation gives CASSHNTEAFF.

The gene calls are TRBV6-5 and TRBJ1-2, with 9 bases fitting TRBD1. With V trimmed by 6 bases and J by 4 bases, 9 bases remained unmatched. Germline CDR1 and CDR2: MNHEY and SVGAGI. The CDR3 consists of 15 residues. This chain's CDR3 is CASRRAQGAGYGYTF. CDR3 DNA sequence: TGTGCCAGCAGGAGGGCACAGGGGGCGGGCTATGGCTACACCTTC.

The rearrangement joins TRBV9 to TRBJ2-5; a possible D gene is TRBD1 (6 bases). The CDR3 spans 16 residues. Trimming pared 4 bases from V and 5 bases from J, leaving 21 bases between. Germline CDR1 SGDLS, CDR2 YYNGEE. The CDR3 is CASSPSNRAPSETQYF. The CDR3 region has the DNA TGTGCCAGCAGCCCCTCGAACAGGGCTCCATCGGAGACCCAGTACTTC.

The CDR3 DNA sequence: TGCGCCAGCAGCCAAGATCGAGGGGCGATTAATGAAAAACTGTTTTTT. Translation gives CASSQDRGAINEKLFF. V gene TRBV4-1 combines with J gene TRBJ1-4, with a possible D match to TRBD1 (5 bases). V dropped 0 bases and J dropped 4 bases, with 12 bases sitting between them. This CDR3 is 16 amino acids long. Looked up from germline, CDR1 is MGHRA and CDR2 is YSYEKL.

The rearrangement joins TRBV11-2 to TRBJ2-3, with D maybe TRBD1 (6 bases). The CDR3 totals 16 residues. Germline V CDR1 and CDR2: SGHAT, FQNNGV. Trimming removed 0 bases at V and 0 bases at J, with 10 bases between. The CDR3 reads CASSLDVGASTDTQYF. The CDR3 region has the DNA TGTGCCAGCAGCTTAGATGTGGGGGCTAGCACAGATACGCAGTATTTT.